This passage covers 22 T cell receptor beta chains from one sample sequenced in a study of T cell responses to AZD1222 COVID-19 vaccine. Sequencing used immunoSEQ multiplex PCR; TCRdb keeps in-frame clones, though not all of them. The repertoire consists of approximately 170,000 clones, with 85% to 90% occurring once and the leading ten covering around 6.9%. Sample: peripheral blood, taken on day 0 of AZD1222 vaccination. The receptor set was obtained from an adult in good health.

The CDR3 protein is CASSLDRGNQPQHF. The CDR3 DNA reads as TGTGCCAGCAGTTTAGACCGAGGCAATCAGCCCCAGCATTTT. The chain carries TRBV27 and TRBJ1-5, with unresolved D. The CDR3 runs 14 residues. The germline V and J ends were trimmed by 2 bases and 2 bases, with 7 bases remaining between them. From germline, CDR1 is MNHEY and CDR2 SMNVEV (reference sequence).

The CDR3: CASSLTRDGEQYV. In DNA, the CDR3 is TGCGCCAGCTCCCTCACCCGGGACGGCGAGCAGTACGTC. V and J are TRBV10-1 and TRBJ2-7, with D perhaps given as TRBD1 or TRBD2 (5 bases each). In germline, CDR1 is WNHNN, CDR2 SYGVQD (reference sequence). CDR3 length: 13 residues. Trimming shortened V by 8 bases and J by 6 bases, and 17 bases separated the two germline ends.

This chain links TRBV9 with TRBJ1-3; 7 nucleotides line up with TRBD1. The CDR3 contains 14 residues. V trimming: 2 bases; J trimming: 2 bases; junction bases outside the gene matches: 1. CDR1 is SGDLS, CDR2 YYNGEE, per germline. The CDR3 sequence: CASSVTGTGNTIYF. CDR3 coding DNA: TGTGCCAGCAGCGTGACAGGGACTGGAAACACCATATATTTT.

This chain connects TRBV2 to TRBJ2-4; 9 positions agree with TRBD1. CDR3 length equals 16 residues. Germline values: CDR1 SNHLY, CDR2 FYNNEI. J lost 2 bases, V lost 6 bases, and 8 bases had no gene match. CDR3 in DNA: TGTGCCAGCAGCCCCGGGACAGGGATGTCCAAAAACATTCAGTACTTC. Translating gives CASSPGTGMSKNIQYF.

The gene calls are TRBV10-3 and TRBJ1-1; D perhaps matches TRBD1 (5 bases). The CDR3 is 13 residues long. CDR1 and CDR2 from the germline V gene are ENHRY and SYGVKD. The V gene lost 8 bases and the J gene lost 4 bases, with 14 bases spanning the gap. Written as DNA, the CDR3 is TGTGCCATCCAGGGACCGGGTTCCACTGAAGCTTTCTTT. It codes for CAIQGPGSTEAFF.

The rearrangement links TRBV6-1 to TRBJ1-1; D is possibly TRBD1 (5 bases). Germline V gene lookup returns CDR1 MNHNS and CDR2 SASEGT. The CDR3 runs 16 residues. Trimming removed 2 bases from V and 1 base from J, with 14 bases in between. CDR3 bases: TGTGCCAGCAGTGAAAGAAGGGGCGGCGGGAACACTGAAGCTTTCTTT. Residues: CASSERRGGGNTEAFF.

The chain combines TRBV18 with TRBJ1-3; D is unresolved. V lost 3 bases, J lost 3 bases, and 21 bases lay in between. The CDR3 is 18 amino acids. CDR1 and CDR2 (germline): KGHSH, LQKENI. The CDR3 here is CASSPIDVGVTDGNTIYF. The CDR3 DNA is TGTGCCAGCTCACCGATAGATGTTGGGGTCACCGATGGAAACACCATATATTTT.

The chain links TRBV2 to TRBJ2-1, with D hard to call. The V end was cut by 6 bases, the J end by 9 bases, with 12 bases between. Germline CDR1 reads SNHLY; CDR2 reads FYNNEI. The length of the CDR3 is 12 residues. The CDR3 region has the DNA TGTGCCAGCAGCCTTAACCGCGGTGAGCAGTTCTTC. Translating it yields CASSLNRGEQFF.

The chain employs TRBV7-9 and TRBJ1-2, with TRBD1 identical over 7 bases. The CDR3 totals 15 residues. V shed 4 bases and J 8 bases; nucleotides not matched to a gene: 13. Per germline, CDR1 SEHNR and CDR2 FQNEAQ (reference sequence). CDR3 sequence reads: CASSSTSEGARGYTF. The CDR3 coding sequence is TGTGCCAGCAGCTCAACCTCCGAGGGGGCGCGCGGCTACACCTTC.

The V and J genes are TRBV5-4 and TRBJ2-3; D call uncertain. CDR3 length equals 12 residues. V was cut by 4 bases and J by 0 bases, with 3 bases left in between. The germline CDR1 and CDR2 sequences are SGHNT and YYREEE (reference sequence). This chain's CDR3 is CASSQSTDTQYF. The CDR3 coding sequence is TGTGCCAGCAGCCAAAGCACAGATACGCAGTATTTT.

CDR3 nucleotides: TGTGCCAGCTCACCACCGTCCGGGGGGTCTCAAGAGACCCAGTACTTC. Protein sequence: CASSPPSGGSQETQYF. The chain combines TRBV18 with TRBJ2-5, with 7 bases aligning to TRBD2. CDR3 length: 16 residues. Losses at the gene ends were 0 bases for V and 2 bases for J; bases not matched to a gene: 6. Per the germline V gene, CDR1 is KGHSH and CDR2 is LQKENI.

This sequence joins TRBV11-2 and TRBJ1-1; TRBD1 is a possible D gene (6 bases). Germline V CDR1 and CDR2: SGHAT, FQNNGV. V lost 2 bases and J 1 base, leaving 11 bases between the germline ends. This CDR3 region has 15 residues. CDR3 sequence: CASSLFLRGNTEAFF. CDR3 nucleotides: TGTGCCAGCAGCTTATTTCTCAGGGGGAACACTGAAGCTTTCTTT.

This chain joins TRBV19 and TRBJ1-2; 11 bases line up with TRBD1. Germline V gene sequence: CDR1 LNHDA, CDR2 SQIVND (reference sequence). The CDR3 sequence is 14 residues long. J lost 8 bases, V lost 6 bases, and 8 bases had no gene match. The CDR3 sequence is CASSKGQGALGYTF. The CDR3 nucleotides are TGTGCCAGTAGCAAAGGACAGGGGGCTTTGGGCTACACCTTC.

The V call is TRBV7-9, the J call TRBJ2-4; D gene unclear. The CDR3 sequence is 12 residues long. V dropped 5 bases and J dropped 9 bases, with 11 bases sitting between them. Germline V gene lookup returns CDR1 SEHNR and CDR2 FQNEAQ (reference sequence). CDR3 in amino acids: CASSETSGIQYF. As DNA, the CDR3 is TGTGCCAGCAGCGAGACTTCAGGCATTCAGTACTTC. Full variable domain (rest looked up from reference TRBV7-9 and TRBJ2-4): DTGVSQNPRHKITKRGQNVTFRCDPISEHNRLYWYRQTLGQGPEFLTYFQNEAQLEKSRLLSDRFSAERPKGSFSTLEIQRTEQGDSAMYLCASSETSGIQYFGAGTRLSVL.

V gene TRBV7-6 combines with J gene TRBJ2-7, with 7 positions matching TRBD2. Germline V gene lookup returns CDR1 SGHVS and CDR2 FNYEAQ. V was clipped by 0 bases and J by 0 bases; unmatched bases: 2. The CDR3 runs 15 residues. The CDR3 sequence is CASSLAAGDSYEQYF. Here the CDR3 DNA reads TGTGCCAGCAGCTTAGCGGCGGGGGACTCCTACGAGCAGTACTTC.

The V and J genes are TRBV27 and TRBJ1-5; possible D gene TRBD1, 6 bases. V was clipped by 5 bases and J by 7 bases, with 18 bases between them. Germline V gene lookup returns CDR1 MNHEY and CDR2 SMNVEV (reference sequence). This CDR3 region has 15 residues. For the CDR3, the DNA is TGTGCCAGCAGTGAGAGGGGGGGGACGGGGCAGCCCCAGCATTTT. Protein product: CASSERGGTGQPQHF.

This chain links TRBV5-4 with TRBJ2-3; perhaps TRBD2 as D (5 bases). CDR1 and CDR2 from the germline V gene are SGHNT and YYREEE (reference sequence). Trimming left V 4 bases short and J 0 bases short, with 12 bases between. The CDR3 is 15 residues long. The CDR3 loop reads CASSPTSGSTDTQYF. The DNA of the CDR3 is TGTGCCAGCAGCCCCACGTCGGGGAGCACAGATACGCAGTATTTT.

V and J are TRBV30 and TRBJ2-4, with 9 bases fitting TRBD1. With V trimmed by 4 bases and J by 8 bases, 12 bases remained unmatched. Germline V gene lookup returns CDR1 GTSNPN and CDR2 SVGIG (reference sequence). The CDR3 loop spans 15 amino acids. CDR3 loop: CAWTTGTGSGDIQYF. CDR3 coding DNA: TGTGCCTGGACAACCGGGACAGGGTCAGGGGACATTCAGTACTTC.

The count of this clone is one. Other DNA sequences in this specimen translate into the identical CDR3. The CDR3 region has the DNA TGTGCCAGCAGCCACACAGGGGCTGGAAACACCATATATTTT. Protein sequence: CASSHTGAGNTIYF. The V call is TRBV3-1 (or the pseudogene TRBV3-2), the J call TRBJ1-3; 7 nucleotides match TRBD1. Germline CDR1 is LGHDT and CDR2 is YNNKEL (reference sequence). This CDR3 has 14 residues. V lost 3 bases to trimming and J lost 2 bases; unmatched junction nucleotides: 1.

The chain recombines TRBV9 with TRBJ1-1; D is uncertain. Germline V lookup: CDR1 SGDLS, CDR2 YYNGEE. The CDR3 consists of 12 residues. V gave up 4 bases and J gave up 4 bases, with 8 bases separating them. The CDR3 protein is CASSPSGTEAFF. The CDR3 region has the DNA TGTGCCAGCAGCCCTTCGGGCACTGAAGCTTTCTTT.

The V and J genes are TRBV3-1 (or the pseudogene TRBV3-2) and TRBJ2-7, with 9 nucleotides matching TRBD1. The CDR3 sequence is 16 residues long. Unmatched junction bases numbered 6, after V lost 1 base and J lost 2 bases. Germline V gives CDR1 LGHDT, CDR2 YNNKEL (reference sequence). In nucleotides, the CDR3 is TGTGCCAGCAGCCAAGGGGCGGGGACAGGGACCTACGAGCAGTACTTC. It is translated as CASSQGAGTGTYEQYF.

This clone has more than one count but fewer than ten. Additional DNA sequences in this sample encode the identical CDR3. The chain links TRBV6-5 to TRBJ1-1; perhaps TRBD1 as D (5 bases). Per germline, CDR1 MNHEY and CDR2 SVGAGI. Deletions cut 3 bases from V and 4 bases from J, with 9 bases between. The CDR3 is 13 amino acids. CDR3 nucleotide sequence: TGTGCCAGCAGTTATCAGGGTGTCACTGAAGCTTTCTTT. Amino acid sequence: CASSYQGVTEAFF.